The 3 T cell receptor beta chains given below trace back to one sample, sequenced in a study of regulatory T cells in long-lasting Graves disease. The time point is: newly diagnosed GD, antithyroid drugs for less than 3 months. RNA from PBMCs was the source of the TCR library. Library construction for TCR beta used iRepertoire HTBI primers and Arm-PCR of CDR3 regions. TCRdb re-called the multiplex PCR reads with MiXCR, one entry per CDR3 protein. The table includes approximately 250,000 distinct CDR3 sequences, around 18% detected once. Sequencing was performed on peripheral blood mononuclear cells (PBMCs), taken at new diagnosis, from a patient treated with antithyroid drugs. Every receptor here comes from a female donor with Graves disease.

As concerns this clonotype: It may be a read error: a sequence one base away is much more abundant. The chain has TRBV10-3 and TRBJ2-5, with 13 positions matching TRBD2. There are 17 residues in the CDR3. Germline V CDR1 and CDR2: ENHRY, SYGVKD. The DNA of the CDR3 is TGTGCCGTCAGTGAGGGTAAAGGACTAGCGGGAGTGGAGACCCAGTACTTC. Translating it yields CAVSEGKGLAGVETQYF.

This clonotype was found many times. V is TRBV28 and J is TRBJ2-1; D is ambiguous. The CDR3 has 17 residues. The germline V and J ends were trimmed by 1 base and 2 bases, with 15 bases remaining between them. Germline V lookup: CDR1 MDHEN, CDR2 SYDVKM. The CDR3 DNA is TGTGCCAGCAGTTTATTCGAACGCGGCCTAACCTACAATGAGCAGTTCTTC. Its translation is CASSLFERGLTYNEQFF.

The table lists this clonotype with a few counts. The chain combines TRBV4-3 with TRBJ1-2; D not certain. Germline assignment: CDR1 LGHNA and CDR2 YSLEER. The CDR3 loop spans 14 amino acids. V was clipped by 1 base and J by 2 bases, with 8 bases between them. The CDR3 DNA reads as TGCGCCAGCAGCCAAGCAGCTGTGAACTATGGCTACACCTTC. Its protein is CASSQAAVNYGYTF.